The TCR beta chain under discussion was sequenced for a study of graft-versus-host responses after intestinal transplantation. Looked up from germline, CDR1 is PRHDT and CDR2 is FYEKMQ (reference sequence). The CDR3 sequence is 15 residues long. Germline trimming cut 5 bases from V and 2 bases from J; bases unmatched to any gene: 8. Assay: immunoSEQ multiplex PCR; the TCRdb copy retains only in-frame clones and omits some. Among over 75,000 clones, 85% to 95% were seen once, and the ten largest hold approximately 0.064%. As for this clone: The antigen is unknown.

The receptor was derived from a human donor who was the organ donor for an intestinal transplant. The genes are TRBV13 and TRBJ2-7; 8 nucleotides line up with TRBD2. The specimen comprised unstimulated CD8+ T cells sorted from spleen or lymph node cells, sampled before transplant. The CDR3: CASSPREGLTYEQYF. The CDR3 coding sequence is TGTGCCAGCAGCCCCCGGGAGGGCCTAACCTACGAGCAGTACTTC.